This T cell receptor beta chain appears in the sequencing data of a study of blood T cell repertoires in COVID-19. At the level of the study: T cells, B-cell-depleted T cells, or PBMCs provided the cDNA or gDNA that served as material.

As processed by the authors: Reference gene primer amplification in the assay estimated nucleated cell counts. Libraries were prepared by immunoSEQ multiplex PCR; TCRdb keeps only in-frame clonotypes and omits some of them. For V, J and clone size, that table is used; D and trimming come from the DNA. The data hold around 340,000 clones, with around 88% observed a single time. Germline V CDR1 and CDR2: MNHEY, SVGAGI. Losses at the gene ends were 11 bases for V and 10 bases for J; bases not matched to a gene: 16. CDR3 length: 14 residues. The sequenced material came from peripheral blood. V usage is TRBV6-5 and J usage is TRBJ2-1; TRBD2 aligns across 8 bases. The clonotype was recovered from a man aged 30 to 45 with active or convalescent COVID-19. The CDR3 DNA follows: TGTGCCGTAGGGCCGACCCTGGGACTAGACGAGCAGTTCTTC. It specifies CAVGPTLGLDEQFF.